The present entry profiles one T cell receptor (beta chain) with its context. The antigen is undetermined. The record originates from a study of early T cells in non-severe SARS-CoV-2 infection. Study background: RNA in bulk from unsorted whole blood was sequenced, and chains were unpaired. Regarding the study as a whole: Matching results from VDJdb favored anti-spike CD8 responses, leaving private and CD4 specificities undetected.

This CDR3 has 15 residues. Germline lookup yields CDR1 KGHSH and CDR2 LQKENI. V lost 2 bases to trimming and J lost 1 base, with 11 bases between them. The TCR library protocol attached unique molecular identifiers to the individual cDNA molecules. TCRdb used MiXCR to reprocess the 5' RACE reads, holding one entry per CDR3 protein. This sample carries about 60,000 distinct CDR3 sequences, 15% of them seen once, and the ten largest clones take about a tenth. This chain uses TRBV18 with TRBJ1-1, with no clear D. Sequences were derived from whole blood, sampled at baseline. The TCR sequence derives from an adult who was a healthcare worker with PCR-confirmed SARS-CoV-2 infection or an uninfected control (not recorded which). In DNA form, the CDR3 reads TGTGCCAGCTCACCAGGGGTAGAGGAGAACACTGAAGCTTTCTTT. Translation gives CASSPGVEENTEAFF.